This is a list of T cell receptor beta chains from one sample in a study of post-analysis software for immune sequencing data. TCRdb ran MiXCR on the PCR reads and lists one entry per CDR3 protein. Of 600,000 to 700,000 distinct CDR3 sequences detected, around 64% appear once; the ten largest clones hold over 9%. Specimen: blood. The receptors originated from a girl aged 2 to 10 with multiple sclerosis. Both conserved end residues are part of each CDR3. The D gene is left open where the match is weak. Part of the rows lack a size; the others show once, few, many or a class for expanded clones.

v_gene: TRBV29-1; abundance: NA; d_gene: TRBD2; j_gene: TRBJ2-1; CDR3nt: TGCAGCGTCGTAGTAGCGGGGGACCATACGGCATACAATGAGCAGTTCTTC; CDR3aa: CSVVVAGDHTAYNEQFF
v_gene: TRBV2; abundance: NA; d_gene: TRBD1; j_gene: TRBJ2-2; CDR3nt: TGTGCCAGCGATAGAAGAGGGGGCCCTGTTAATGCCGGGGAGCTGTTTTTC; CDR3aa: CASDRRGGPVNAGELFF
v_gene: TRBV5-1; abundance: NA; d_gene: NA; j_gene: TRBJ2-7; CDR3nt: TGCGCCAGCAGCCCCTCCGGGTACTACGAGCAGTACTTC; CDR3aa: CASSPSGYYEQYF
v_gene: TRBV20-1; abundance: few; d_gene: TRBD2; j_gene: TRBJ2-1; CDR3nt: TGCAGTGCTAGAGGGGCGGGCGGGGGGCCGAACAATGAGCAGTTCTTC; CDR3aa: CSARGAGGGPNNEQFF
v_gene: TRBV5-1; abundance: NA; d_gene: NA; j_gene: TRBJ1-1; CDR3nt: TGCGCCAGCAGTCTCCCCCCAAGGGGCCTGAACACTGAAGCTTTCTTT; CDR3aa: CASSLPPRGLNTEAFF
v_gene: TRBV5-1; abundance: NA; d_gene: NA; j_gene: TRBJ1-2; CDR3nt: TGCGCCAGCAGCCCGGGACCTCGGGATGGCTACACCTTC; CDR3aa: CASSPGPRDGYTF
v_gene: TRBV21-1; abundance: NA; d_gene: NA; j_gene: TRBJ2-7; CDR3nt: TGTGCCAGCAGGGTTGTACCGGGGGTTCATCGGAACGAGCAGTACTTC; CDR3aa: CASRVVPGVHRNEQYF
v_gene: TRBV5-1; abundance: once; d_gene: NA; j_gene: TRBJ2-1; CDR3nt: TGCGTCAGCAGCTCAGGACGCCTGAACAATGAGCAGTTCTTC; CDR3aa: CVSSSGRLNNEQFF
v_gene: TRBV6-5; abundance: once; d_gene: NA; j_gene: TRBJ1-2; CDR3nt: TGTGCCAGCTCCACCGAGCAGACAGAGAACTATGGCTACACCTTC; CDR3aa: CASSTEQTENYGYTF
v_gene: TRBV9; abundance: NA; d_gene: NA; j_gene: TRBJ2-3; CDR3nt: TGTGCCAGCAGCGTAGCGAGCGGGACAGATACGCAGTATTTT; CDR3aa: CASSVASGTDTQYF
v_gene: TRBV7-2; abundance: NA; d_gene: TRBD1; j_gene: TRBJ1-2; CDR3nt: TGTGCCAGCAGCTCAGGGGGCCACTTCTTAGGCTACACCTTC; CDR3aa: CASSSGGHFLGYTF
v_gene: TRBV7-9; abundance: NA; d_gene: NA; j_gene: TRBJ2-1; CDR3nt: TGTGCCAGCAGCCTTCCGGGCCGACTAAGCAATGAGCAGTTCTTC; CDR3aa: CASSLPGRLSNEQFF
v_gene: TRBV20-1; abundance: NA; d_gene: NA; j_gene: TRBJ2-5; CDR3nt: TGCAGTGCTAGACGGCTACTAGGACAAGAGACCCAGTACTTC; CDR3aa: CSARRLLGQETQYF
v_gene: TRBV7-2; abundance: NA; d_gene: NA; j_gene: TRBJ1-1; CDR3nt: TGTGCCAGCCTCTTAATGGGGTTGGTCACTGAAGCTTTCTTT; CDR3aa: CASLLMGLVTEAFF
v_gene: TRBV19; abundance: NA; d_gene: TRBD1; j_gene: TRBJ2-5; CDR3nt: TGTGCCAGTTCCGGGACAGGACGCCAAGAGACCCAGTACTTC; CDR3aa: CASSGTGRQETQYF
v_gene: TRBV10-3; abundance: NA; d_gene: TRBD1; j_gene: TRBJ1-1; CDR3nt: TGTGCCATCAGTGACGGGGACAGGGAGACGAACACTGAAGCTTTCTTT; CDR3aa: CAISDGDRETNTEAFF
v_gene: TRBV10-2; abundance: few; d_gene: NA; j_gene: TRBJ1-2; CDR3nt: TGCGCCAGCAGTGAGTCGTGGGGGCATGGCTACACCTTC; CDR3aa: CASSESWGHGYTF
v_gene: TRBV11-2; abundance: NA; d_gene: TRBD1; j_gene: TRBJ1-2; CDR3nt: TGTGCCAGCAGCACACAGTTTACCGGGACAGGCTATGGCTACACCTTC; CDR3aa: CASSTQFTGTGYGYTF
v_gene: TRBV12-3/TRBV12-4; abundance: few; d_gene: TRBD1; j_gene: TRBJ2-1; CDR3nt: TGTGCCAGCAGCGGGGACAGGGGAGGAAACAATGAGCAGTTCTTC; CDR3aa: CASSGDRGGNNEQFF
v_gene: TRBV12-3/TRBV12-4; abundance: NA; d_gene: TRBD1; j_gene: TRBJ2-5; CDR3nt: TGTGCCAGCAGTTTAGCCACTGACAGGGACCAAGAGACCCAGTACTTC; CDR3aa: CASSLATDRDQETQYF
v_gene: TRBV3-1; abundance: NA; d_gene: TRBD1; j_gene: TRBJ2-1; CDR3nt: TGTGCCAGCAGCCAAGATTGGACAGGGTATGGTGAGCAGTTCTTC; CDR3aa: CASSQDWTGYGEQFF
v_gene: TRBV20-1; abundance: NA; d_gene: TRBD2; j_gene: TRBJ2-1; CDR3nt: TGCAGTGCTAGACTAGCGGGCGCAGGACTCTACAATGAGCAGTTCTTC; CDR3aa: CSARLAGAGLYNEQFF
v_gene: TRBV27; abundance: NA; d_gene: NA; j_gene: TRBJ1-2; CDR3nt: TGTGCCAGCAGTTTGTCACCGGCTAGTTATGGCTACACCTTC; CDR3aa: CASSLSPASYGYTF
v_gene: TRBV12-3/TRBV12-4; abundance: once; d_gene: NA; j_gene: TRBJ1-5; CDR3nt: TGTGCCAGCAGCCCCCGGACGGGGATCAATCAGCCCCAGCATTTT; CDR3aa: CASSPRTGINQPQHF
v_gene: TRBV6-5; abundance: NA; d_gene: NA; j_gene: TRBJ1-5; CDR3nt: TGTGCCAGCAGTTACTCTTCTGAAGACCGGCCCCAGCATTTT; CDR3aa: CASSYSSEDRPQHF
v_gene: TRBV20-1; abundance: NA; d_gene: TRBD1; j_gene: TRBJ1-6; CDR3nt: TGCAGTGCTAGTTCAGGGGGAGGTAATTCACCCCTCCACTTT; CDR3aa: CSASSGGGNSPLHF
v_gene: TRBV5-1; abundance: NA; d_gene: TRBD2; j_gene: TRBJ2-1; CDR3nt: TGCGCCAGCAGCTTGGGTAGCGGGGGGCCACCCCTCTGGTTCTTC; CDR3aa: CASSLGSGGPPLWFF
v_gene: TRBV11-2; abundance: few; d_gene: NA; j_gene: TRBJ2-4; CDR3nt: TGTGCCAGCAGCTTAGATCTGAACATTCAGTACTTC; CDR3aa: CASSLDLNIQYF
v_gene: TRBV24-1; abundance: few; d_gene: NA; j_gene: TRBJ2-5; CDR3nt: TGTGCCACCAGCGAAGTCCCGGGTACAGGGGAGACCCAGTACTTC; CDR3aa: CATSEVPGTGETQYF
v_gene: TRBV6-5; abundance: NA; d_gene: NA; j_gene: TRBJ2-5; CDR3nt: TGTGCCAGCAGTTACCTGGAAAGGATCGGAGAGACCCAGTACTTC; CDR3aa: CASSYLERIGETQYF
v_gene: TRBV11-2; abundance: NA; d_gene: NA; j_gene: TRBJ1-4; CDR3nt: TGTGCCAGCAGTTATCGGCCTGGGAAACTGTTTTTT; CDR3aa: CASSYRPGKLFF
v_gene: TRBV5-1; abundance: NA; d_gene: NA; j_gene: TRBJ2-5; CDR3nt: TGCGCCAGCAGCTTCTTGGGCACGTTGAGTGAGACCCAGTACTTC; CDR3aa: CASSFLGTLSETQYF
v_gene: TRBV5-4; abundance: NA; d_gene: NA; j_gene: TRBJ2-5; CDR3nt: TGTGCCAGCAGCATTGCCTTGTGGACGGGGGAGACCCAGTACTTC; CDR3aa: CASSIALWTGETQYF
v_gene: TRBV7-9; abundance: NA; d_gene: TRBD1; j_gene: TRBJ1-4; CDR3nt: TGTGCCAGCAGCGGACACCGGGACAGGGGTAATGAAAAACTGTTTTTT; CDR3aa: CASSGHRDRGNEKLFF
v_gene: TRBV7-2; abundance: NA; d_gene: NA; j_gene: TRBJ2-7; CDR3nt: TGTGCCAGCAGCTCACTACAGGGCTACGAGCAGTACTTC; CDR3aa: CASSSLQGYEQYF
v_gene: TRBV29-1; abundance: few; d_gene: NA; j_gene: TRBJ1-2; CDR3nt: TGCAGCGTTGCCGACGGCAATGGCTACACCTTC; CDR3aa: CSVADGNGYTF
v_gene: TRBV6-5; abundance: NA; d_gene: NA; j_gene: TRBJ2-5; CDR3nt: TGTGCCAGCAGTCAACATGGGTCCGAGACCCAGTACTTC; CDR3aa: CASSQHGSETQYF
v_gene: TRBV6-2/TRBV6-3; abundance: few; d_gene: NA; j_gene: TRBJ2-7; CDR3nt: TGTGCCAGCAGTTTTGCCCAGTCGAGTTCGCAGTACTTC; CDR3aa: CASSFAQSSSQYF
v_gene: TRBV5-5; abundance: once; d_gene: TRBD1; j_gene: TRBJ1-2; CDR3nt: TGTGCCAGCAGCCGGGCCTGGGACAGTAACTATGGCTACACCTTC; CDR3aa: CASSRAWDSNYGYTF
v_gene: TRBV9; abundance: NA; d_gene: NA; j_gene: TRBJ2-7; CDR3nt: TGTGCCAGCAGCCCGGGGATGGGGGCATTTGCCTACGAGCAGTACTTC; CDR3aa: CASSPGMGAFAYEQYF
v_gene: TRBV25-1; abundance: NA; d_gene: NA; j_gene: TRBJ2-1; CDR3nt: TGTGCCAGCAGTGATACCCACCGAGGATACAATGAGCAGTTCTTC; CDR3aa: CASSDTHRGYNEQFF
v_gene: TRBV7-6; abundance: NA; d_gene: TRBD2; j_gene: TRBJ2-5; CDR3nt: TGTGCCAGCAGCTGGTGGGGACTAGGGGGAGAGACCCAGTACTTC; CDR3aa: CASSWWGLGGETQYF
v_gene: TRBV5-1; abundance: few; d_gene: TRBD2; j_gene: TRBJ2-1; CDR3nt: TGCGCCAGCAGCTTGGTACCTAGCGGGGATTACAATGAGCAGTTCTTC; CDR3aa: CASSLVPSGDYNEQFF
v_gene: TRBV20-1; abundance: NA; d_gene: NA; j_gene: TRBJ2-5; CDR3nt: TGCAGTGCTCGGCATACGAACAATGAGCAGTACTTC; CDR3aa: CSARHTNNEQYF
v_gene: TRBV11-2; abundance: few; d_gene: NA; j_gene: TRBJ1-1; CDR3nt: TGTGCCAGCAGCTTTCTTAACGATGAGGGCTTAGAAGCTTTCTTT; CDR3aa: CASSFLNDEGLEAFF
v_gene: TRBV27; abundance: NA; d_gene: NA; j_gene: TRBJ2-3; CDR3nt: TGTGCCAGCACCTCACTAGAGGCAGATACGCAGTATTTT; CDR3aa: CASTSLEADTQYF
v_gene: TRBV6-5; abundance: NA; d_gene: TRBD1; j_gene: TRBJ2-1; CDR3nt: TGTGCCAGCAGTTTGACCCTACAGGGGGGTGGTAATGAGCAGTTCTTC; CDR3aa: CASSLTLQGGGNEQFF
v_gene: TRBV9; abundance: few; d_gene: NA; j_gene: TRBJ2-7; CDR3nt: TGTGCCAGCAGCGTAGGGGCAGGGATTTACGAGCAGTACTTC; CDR3aa: CASSVGAGIYEQYF
v_gene: TRBV7-2; abundance: once; d_gene: NA; j_gene: TRBJ1-2; CDR3nt: TGTGCCAGCAGCTTAAACTTAAACTATGGCTACACCTTC; CDR3aa: CASSLNLNYGYTF
v_gene: TRBV18; abundance: once; d_gene: NA; j_gene: TRBJ2-4; CDR3nt: TGTGCCAGCTCAGCGGACATCACAAAAAACATTCAGTACTTC; CDR3aa: CASSADITKNIQYF
v_gene: TRBV27; abundance: few; d_gene: NA; j_gene: TRBJ2-7; CDR3nt: TGTGCCAGCAGTTTAGGGCCTAACCTGGGGTTATACGAGCAGTACTTC; CDR3aa: CASSLGPNLGLYEQYF
v_gene: TRBV29-1; abundance: NA; d_gene: NA; j_gene: TRBJ2-7; CDR3nt: TGCAGCGCCACTGGACTCTCGGGGGAGCAGTACTTC; CDR3aa: CSATGLSGEQYF
v_gene: TRBV5-6; abundance: NA; d_gene: NA; j_gene: TRBJ1-5; CDR3nt: TGTGCCAGCAGCTGGTGGGGGTTGAATCAGCCCCAGCATTTT; CDR3aa: CASSWWGLNQPQHF
v_gene: TRBV5-6; abundance: NA; d_gene: NA; j_gene: TRBJ2-1; CDR3nt: TGTGCCAGCAGCTTCGGGTCCAGAAACAATGAGCAGTTCTTC; CDR3aa: CASSFGSRNNEQFF
v_gene: TRBV7-2; abundance: NA; d_gene: NA; j_gene: TRBJ2-1; CDR3nt: TGTGCCAGCAGCCGACCGTCAAATGGGCAGTTCTTC; CDR3aa: CASSRPSNGQFF
v_gene: TRBV12-3/TRBV12-4; abundance: NA; d_gene: TRBD2; j_gene: TRBJ2-3; CDR3nt: TGTGCCAGCAGTTTAGCGGCTAGCGGGGCAGATACGCAGTATTTT; CDR3aa: CASSLAASGADTQYF